This T cell receptor beta chain was recorded in a study of lymphopenia after photon versus proton radiotherapy. As concerns this clone: Its antigen remains unidentified.

Broader study findings: Survival link was tested only in deceased patients; proton benefit remains a possibility. Post-nadir TCR diversity decline inversely tracked overall survival among those who died. After lymphocyte nadir, photon-treated repertoires showed oligoclonal expansion, especially CD8+ Temra. Proton therapy kept repertoires fairly stable, unlike photons, which gained effector/memory cells.

This table comes from immunoSEQ multiplex PCR, and its TCRdb copy is limited to in-frame clones, with some not included. The profile shows about 26,000 clones, roughly 90% of them singletons. V lost 2 bases, J lost 6 bases, and 16 bases lay in between. The germline V gene encodes CDR1 KGHSH and CDR2 LQKENI. The CDR3 is 15 residues long. The chain uses TRBV18 and TRBJ1-1, with D perhaps TRBD1 (5 bases). This material consisted of peripheral blood, taken from a patient treated with photon-based radiotherapy. The TCR was taken from a woman aged 50 to 65 with cholangiocarcinoma. The CDR3 here is CASSPGGAGQAEAFF. The CDR3, as DNA: TGTGCCAGCTCACCAGGTGGGGCAGGTCAGGCTGAAGCTTTCTTT.